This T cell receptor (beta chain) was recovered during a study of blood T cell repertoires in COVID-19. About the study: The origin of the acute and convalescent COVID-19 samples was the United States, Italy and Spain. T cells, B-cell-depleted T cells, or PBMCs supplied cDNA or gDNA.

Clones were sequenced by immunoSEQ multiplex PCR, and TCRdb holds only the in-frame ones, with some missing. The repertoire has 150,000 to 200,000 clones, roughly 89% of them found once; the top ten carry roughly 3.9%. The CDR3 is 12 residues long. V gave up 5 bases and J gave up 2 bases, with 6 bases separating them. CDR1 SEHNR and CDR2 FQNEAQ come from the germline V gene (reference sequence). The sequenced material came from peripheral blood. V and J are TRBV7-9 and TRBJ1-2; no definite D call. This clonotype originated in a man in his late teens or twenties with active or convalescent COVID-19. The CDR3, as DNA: TGTGCCAGCAGCCTCGGGAACTATGGCTACACCTTC. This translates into CASSLGNYGYTF.